This is a list of T cell receptor delta chains from one sample in a study of gamma-delta chains in newborns, infants, children. TCRdb re-called clones from the reads using CATT. In the table there are approximately 5,600 delta-chain clones, 4.5% to 5.5% of which are singletons. Sequencing was performed on blood. All receptors derive from a child who was a newborn, infant or young child, either healthy, febrile or measles-vaccinated (not recorded which). CDR3s include the opening cysteine and the closing phenylalanine or tryptophan. A D gene is named only where the DNA matches it firmly. Size tells how often a clone was seen (once, few, many) or the class of an expanded clone, and some rows leave it out.

TRDV2,TRDJ3,.,TRDD3,CACDTVSLGFGGSAWDTRQMFF,TGTGCCTGTGACACCGTAAGCCTGGGCTTCGGGGGATCCGCCTGGGACACCCGACAGATGTTTTTC
TRDV2,TRDJ3,.,TRDD3,CACDRLGDKRTRQMFF,TGTGCCTGTGACCGACTGGGGGATAAAAGAACCCGACAGATGTTTTTC
TRDV2,TRDJ3,.,TRDD3,CACDTVLGDNHSWDTRQMFF,TGTGCCTGTGACACCGTACTGGGGGATAATCACTCCTGGGACACCCGACAGATGTTTTTC
TRDV2,TRDJ3,few,.,CACDILSSWDTRQMFF,TGTGCCTGTGACATACTGAGCTCCTGGGACACCCGACAGATGTTTTTC
TRDV2,TRDJ1,large,.,CACDAVGANTDKLIF,TGTGCCTGTGACGCGGTGGGGGCCAACACCGATAAACTCATCTTT
TRDV2,TRDJ1,medium-sized,.,CACDTVESPGDTDKLIF,TGTGCCTGTGACACCGTAGAGTCCCCCGGAGACACCGATAAACTCATCTTT
TRDV2,TRDJ1,few,TRDD3,CACDAIPTLKVLGDTRQAYTDKLIF,TGTGCCTGTGACGCTATTCCTACTTTAAAGGTACTGGGGGATACGAGGCAAGCGTACACCGATAAACTCATCTTT
TRDV2,TRDJ2,medium-sized,TRDD3,CASTGGYAQLFF,TGTGCCTCCACTGGGGGATACGCACAACTCTTCTTT
TRDV2,TRDJ1,.,TRDD3,CACDTLAGDTDDKLIF,TGTGCCTGTGACACTTTGGCCGGGGATACCGACGATAAACTCATCTTT
TRDV1,TRDJ1,few,.,CALGATPRYTDKLIF,TGTGCTCTTGGGGCCACCCCCAGGTACACCGATAAACTCATCTTT
TRDV1,TRDJ1,few,TRDD3,CALGEPGFTGGLLIF,TGTGCTCTTGGGGAACCCGGGTTTACTGGGGGATTACTCATCTTT
TRDV1,TRDJ1,.,.,CALGRLSLYTDKLIF,TGTGCTCTTGGCCGCCTCTCCTTGTACACCGATAAACTCATCTTT
TRDV2,TRDJ3,few,.,CACDTVGIPGWDTRQMFF,TGTGCCTGTGACACCGTGGGGATCCCAGGCTGGGACACCCGACAGATGTTTTTC
TRDV2,TRDJ3,medium-sized,.,CACDTAGISSWDTRQMFF,TGTGCCTGTGATACTGCTGGGATCAGCTCCTGGGACACCCGACAGATGTTTTTC
TRDV2,TRDJ1,medium-sized,TRDD3,CACDTVSLGTYTDKLIF,TGTGCCTGTGACACCGTTTCACTGGGGACCTACACCGATAAACTCATCTTT
TRDV2,TRDJ3,medium-sized,TRDD3,CACDPVVLGGSSWDTRQMFF,TGTGCCTGTGACCCGGTCGTACTGGGGGGGAGCTCCTGGGACACCCGACAGATGTTTTTC
TRDV2,TRDJ2,large,TRDD3,CACDILGDTTAQLFF,TGTGCCTGTGACATACTGGGGGATACGACAGCACAACTCTTCTTT
TRDV2,TRDJ3,medium-sized,.,CACDTAGAGIAAVSSWDTRQMFF,TGTGCCTGTGACACCGCGGGGGCAGGGATAGCCGCCGTTAGCTCCTGGGACACCCGACAGATGTTTTTC
TRDV2,TRDJ2,medium-sized,.,CACDTVVGGGSLTAQLFF,TGTGCCTGTGACACCGTCGTGGGTGGGGGGAGTTTGACAGCACAACTCTTCTTT
TRDV2,TRDJ3,medium-sized,TRDD3,CACDPTGGYSWDTRQMFF,TGTGCCTGTGACCCTACTGGGGGATACTCCTGGGACACCCGACAGATGTTTTTC
TRDV2,TRDJ1,few,.,CACDTVVRRGWTDKLIF,TGTGCCTGTGACACCGTCGTGCGGCGGGGATGGACCGATAAACTCATCTTT
TRDV2,TRDJ3,.,TRDD3,CACDTGGYAVSWDTRQMFF,TGTGCCTGTGACACGGGGGGATACGCGGTCTCCTGGGACACCCGACAGATGTTTTTC
TRDV2,TRDJ2,.,.,CACDTLGGPALTAQLFF,TGTGCCTGTGACACCCTTGGGGGCCCCGCTTTGACAGCACAACTCTTCTTT
TRDV2,TRDJ1,medium-sized,TRDD3,CACDRLGTGGSSDKLIF,TGTGCCTGTGACAGACTCGGTACTGGGGGATCCAGCGATAAACTCATCTTT
TRDV1,TRDJ1,medium-sized,TRDD3,CALGELLPGDNADKLIF,TGTGCTCTTGGGGAACTCCTCCCGGGGGATAACGCCGATAAACTCATCTTT
TRDV2,TRDJ1,few,TRDD3,CACDTLQTLGDTPDKLIF,TGTGCCTGTGACACCCTTCAGACACTGGGGGATACCCCCGATAAACTCATCTTT
TRDV2,TRDJ1,few,TRDD3,CACDDLTGGYAGDTDKLIF,TGTGCCTGTGACGACCTTACTGGGGGATACGCGGGAGACACCGATAAACTCATCTTT
TRDV2,TRDJ3,few,TRDD3,CACDTGGYRSSWDTRQMFF,TGTGCCTGTGACACTGGGGGATACAGGAGCTCCTGGGACACCCGACAGATGTTTTTC
TRDV2,TRDJ3,.,TRDD3,CACDSPSPGDPSSSWDTRQMFF,TGTGCCTGTGACTCCCCCTCTCCGGGGGATCCTTCGAGCTCCTGGGACACCCGACAGATGTTTTTC
TRDV2,TRDJ1,few,TRDD3,CACDPVGLGDTTQGNTDKLIF,TGTGCCTGTGACCCCGTTGGTTTGGGGGACACAACCCAGGGGAACACCGATAAACTCATCTTT
TRDV2,TRDJ1,.,TRDD3,CACDTVPGDTDKLIF,TGTGCCTGTGACACCGTACCGGGGGATACCGATAAACTCATCTTC
TRDV1,TRDJ1,medium-sized,TRDD3,CALGERPTGGPTDKLIF,TGTGCTCTTGGGGAACGTCCTACTGGGGGACCCACCGATAAACTCATCTTT
TRDV1,TRDJ2,.,.,CALGERSYEGIHLGLTAQLFF,TGTGCTCTTGGGGAAAGATCCTACGAAGGGATACACCTCGGTTTGACAGCACAACTCTTCTTT
TRDV2,TRDJ1,few,TRDD3,CACDTVAGGYQNFYTDKLIF,TGTGCCTGTGACACCGTCGCTGGGGGATACCAGAACTTCTACACCGATAAACTCATCTTT
TRDV1,TRDJ2,few,TRDD3,CALAQQAFFVGDKETAQLFF,TGTGCTCTTGCCCAACAGGCCTTTTTCGTGGGGGATAAAGAAACAGCACAACTCTTCTTT
TRDV2,TRDJ1,.,TRDD3,CACDSLILLGDTGSDKLIF,TGTGCCTGTGACAGCCTAATCCTTCTGGGGGATACCGGCTCCGATAAACTCATCTTT
TRDV1,TRDJ1,medium-sized,TRDD3,CALGELRAGGYADKLIF,TGTGCTCTTGGGGAACTGAGGGCTGGGGGATACGCCGATAAACTCATCTTT
TRDV2,TRDJ3,medium-sized,TRDD3,CACDTGGFSSWDTRQMFF,TGTGCCTGTGACACTGGGGGATTTAGCTCCTGGGACACCCGACAGATGTTTTTC
TRDV2,TRDJ2,medium-sized,TRDD3,CACDSLGDTLTLTAQLFF,TGTGCCTGTGACTCACTGGGGGATACGCTTACTTTGACAGCACAACTCTTCTTT
TRDV2,TRDJ2,medium-sized,TRDD3,CACDTVGEALTAQLFF,TGTGCCTGTGACACCGTGGGGGAAGCTTTGACAGCACAACTCTTCTTT
TRAV29/DV5,TRDJ1,.,.,CSVLLCSNWGPTLCWGSYTDKLIF,.
TRDV1,TRDJ1,few,.,CALGEKHLGPYFGYTDKLIF,TGTGCTCTTGGGGAAAAACATCTGGGCCCTTACTTCGGGTACACCGATAAACTCATCTTT
TRDV2,TRDJ1,medium-sized,TRDD3,CACDRVVVSYSEVLGDTLMRDTDKLIF,TGTGCCTGTGACCGGGTGGTCGTCTCCTACAGCGAAGTACTGGGGGATACCCTGATGCGGGACACCGATAAACTCATCTTT
TRDV2,TRDJ1,medium-sized,TRDD3,CACDTVAWGMNTDKLIF,TGTGCCTGTGACACCGTCGCCTGGGGGATGAACACCGATAAACTCATCTTT
TRDV1,TRDJ2,medium-sized,TRDD3,CALGEASSWGIWTAQLFF,TGTGCTCTTGGAGAAGCCTCCTCCTGGGGGATATGGACAGCACAACTCTTCTTT
TRDV1,TRDJ1,medium-sized,.,CALGGLKLIF,TGTGCTCTTGGGGGACTCAAACTCATCTTT
TRDV1,TRDJ1,.,TRDD3,CALGERARVLHVLGDTLYTDKLIF,TGTGCTCTTGGGGAGAGGGCGAGGGTCCTCCACGTACTGGGGGATACGCTTTACACCGATAAACTCATCTTT
TRDV1,TRDJ1,medium-sized,TRDD3,CALGELPGIRGTDKLIF,TGTGCTCTTGGGGAACTACCGGGGATACGCGGTACCGATAAACTCATCTTT
TRDV2,TRDJ3,.,.,CACHMLGKSSWDTRQMFF,TGTGCCTGTCACATGCTGGGGAAGAGCTCCTGGGACACCCGACAGATGTTTTTC
TRDV2,TRDJ1,medium-sized,TRDD3,CACDRLRDILRPGGDTDKLIF,TGTGCCTGTGATCGGTTACGGGATATCCTTCGTCCTGGGGGAGACACCGATAAACTCATCTTT
TRDV1,TRDJ1,.,TRDD3,CALGEGSYRGYLKLIF,TGTGCTCTTGGGGAAGGGTCCTACAGGGGATACTTAAAACTCATCTTT
TRDV2,TRDJ1,medium-sized,TRDD3,CACDTVTHWGIQNTDKLIF,TGTGCCTGTGACACCGTAACCCACTGGGGGATACAAAACACCGATAAACTCATCTTT